This T cell receptor beta chain is drawn from a study of cytomegalovirus exposure and HLA in healthy donors. Study-level background: Earlier results showed approximately 120 million unique TCR beta sequences derived from roughly 180 million T cells.

The sample holds a few counts of this clone. The CDR3 extends over 15 amino acids. V shed 0 bases and J shed 5 bases, with 13 bases lying between them. In the PCR, 60 Vbeta and 13 Jbeta primers were used. Sequencing was performed with immunoSEQ multiplex PCR; in TCRdb, only in-frame clones are kept and a portion is missing. The sample shows more than 110,000 clones, 60% to 85% of them seen only once. The chain recombines TRBV23-1 with TRBJ1-2; D is possibly TRBD1 (6 bases). TRBV23-1 is designated an ORF whose function remains uncertain. This TCR derives from a male donor in good health and CMV-seronegative. The material sequenced was PBMCs. CDR3 sequence (DNA): TGCGCCAGCAGTCAATCGAGTCTGGACAGATATGGCTACACCTTC. Amino acids: CASSQSSLDRYGYTF.